Following are 11 T cell receptor beta chains from one sample sequenced in a study of tumor and adjacent non-tumor tissue in lung cancer. Three rounds of nested PCR, following a modified ARM-PCR protocol, produced the TCRbeta library. TCRdb independently ran MiXCR on the multiplex PCR reads; one entry per CDR3 protein. The sample records 95,000 to 150,000 distinct CDR3 sequences, 60% to 70% being singletons. No cell sorting was done before RNA was extracted from the tissue. Input material: lung tumor tissue. The receptors were gathered from a young man with non-small cell lung cancer.

With regard to this clonotype: A read error may be the cause here, since a much bigger clone is one base away. CDR3 region: CASSDSSGSHNEQFF. The CDR3 nucleotides read TGTGCCAGCAGTGACTCTAGCGGGAGCCACAATGAGCAGTTCTTC. The chain carries TRBV6-4 and TRBJ2-1; 9 positions agree with TRBD2. The CDR3 consists of 15 residues. The V segment lost 0 bases and the J segment 5 bases; nucleotides outside the gene matches: 2. Germline V gives CDR1 MRHNA, CDR2 SNTAGT.

A note on this clonotype: Its ends do not fully match the called genes, so a read error is possible. The chain recombines TRBV7-9 with TRBJ1-4; D remains unclear. The CDR3 consists of 15 residues. Germline-derived CDR1 and CDR2 are SEHNR and FQNEAQ (reference sequence). The CDR3 reads CASSFRAQSRGKLFF. The CDR3 nucleotides read TGTGCTAGCAGCTTTAGGGCCCAGTCTCGGGGAAAACTGTTTTTT.

The chain is built from TRBV10-3 and TRBJ1-1; no firm D call. In germline, CDR1 is ENHRY, CDR2 SYGVKD. V was clipped by 8 bases and J by 1 base, with 11 bases between them. This CDR3 region has 13 residues. The CDR3 is CAIGRMGNTEAFF. The CDR3 bases are TGTGCCATCGGTCGGATGGGGAACACTGAAGCTTTCTTT.

This clonotype was seen only once. At one end the junction does not follow the germline gene, possibly because of a read error. V gene TRBV11-2 combines with J gene TRBJ2-7; D may be TRBD1 (6 bases). Germline lookup yields CDR1 SGHAT and CDR2 FQNNGV. The CDR3 is 16 amino acids. The CDR3 sequence is CASSLDTQGSSYEQYF. Written as DNA, the CDR3 is TGTGCCAGTAGCTTAGATACCCAGGGGAGCTCCTACGAGCAGTACTTC.

Concerning this clonotype itself: Compared with germline, one end of the junction differs, possibly owing to a read error. The V and J genes are TRBV6-2 or TRBV6-3 and TRBJ2-3; 12 bases match TRBD1. Germline V gene lookup returns CDR1 MNHEY and CDR2 SVGEGT. The CDR3 is 15 residues long. CDR3 in DNA: TGTGCCAGCAGTTACGGGACAGGGGGCGCAGATACGCAGTTTTTT. Translated, it gives CASSYGTGGADTQFF.

This clonotype occurred many times. The chain uses TRBV14 and TRBJ2-5; D is unclear. The CDR3 runs 14 residues. Per the germline V gene, CDR1 is SGHDN and CDR2 is FVKESK. The V end was cut by 1 base, the J end by 4 bases, with 10 bases between. CDR3 amino acids: CASSQGNIPETQYF. CDR3 bases: TGTGCCAGCAGCCAAGGGAACATCCCAGAGACCCAGTACTTC. Drawing the rest from reference TRBV14 and TRBJ2-5, the complete variable domain is EAGVTQFPSHSVIEKGQTVTLRCDPISGHDNLYWYRRVMGKEIKFLLHFVKESKQDESGMPNNRFLAERTGGTYSTLKVQPAELEDSGVYFCASSQGNIPETQYFGPGTRLLVL.

This clonotype has at least ten counts. The chain links TRBV12-3 or TRBV12-4 to TRBJ2-7; D might be TRBD2 (7 bases). Trimming left V 8 bases short and J 1 base short, with 21 bases between. There are 16 residues in the CDR3. The CDR3 region has the DNA TGTGCCAGCGCTAGGGGGAGGGGGGCAGGATCCTACGAGCAGTACTTC. This codes for CASARGRGAGSYEQYF.

In its sample, this clonotype was seen a few times. The J gene is TRBJ2-1, the V gene TRBV24-1; 9 nucleotides align to TRBD1. Germline CDR1 reads KGHDR; CDR2 reads SFDVKD. After removal of 3 bases from V and 7 bases from J, the junction contained 9 bases not matched to a gene. The CDR3 has 16 amino acids. For the CDR3, the DNA is TGTGCCACCAGTGATCCAACAGGGGGCGCGGGGAATGAGCAGTTCTTC. Residues: CATSDPTGGAGNEQFF.

This clonotype has only a few counts. V is TRBV4-1 and J is TRBJ1-1; D is possibly TRBD1 (6 bases). The CDR3 totals 17 residues. Trimming left V 1 base short and J 0 bases short, with 15 bases between. In germline, CDR1 is MGHRA, CDR2 YSYEKL. The CDR3: CASSQVAPGALNTEAFF. The CDR3 DNA sequence: TGCGCCAGCAGCCAAGTGGCGCCAGGGGCATTGAACACTGAAGCTTTCTTT.

This clonotype appeared a few times. This chain connects TRBV12-3 or TRBV12-4 to TRBJ1-1; D is unresolved. V was clipped by 7 bases and J by 7 bases, with 13 bases between them. The CDR3 loop spans 12 amino acids. For the CDR3, the DNA is TGTGCCAGCAATGCGGAACGGCTTGAAGCTTTCTTT. Protein sequence: CASNAERLEAFF.

This clonotype was seen only once. At one of its ends the junction is not consistent with the germline gene, which may arise from a read error. V usage is TRBV20-1 and J usage is TRBJ1-3; 9 bases map to TRBD1. The V gene's germline CDR1 is DFQATT and CDR2 SNEGSKA (reference sequence). This CDR3 has 14 residues. CDR3 nucleotides: TGCACTGCTAACTCCGGGACAGGGTATAACACCATATATTTT. Its protein product is CTANSGTGYNTIYF.